A single T cell receptor beta chain is shown here with its context. Cohort allocation depended upon clinical history that participants reported. Recovery among Cohort 3 donors was established by two negative PCRs, clearance, or symptom resolution. Source study methods: Amplification of reference gene primers provided the estimated nucleated cell counts. Assay used: immunoSEQ multiplex PCR; TCRdb lists only in-frame clones, some missing. That table is the source of V, J and clone size, and D and trimming were worked out from the DNA. The sample contains around 250,000 clones, about nine tenths of which appear only once. This sample is part of a study of blood T cell repertoires in COVID-19. Study-level background: The analysed material was cDNA or gDNA that came from T cells, B-cell-depleted T cells, or PBMCs.

Germline CDR1 reads SGHTA; CDR2 reads FQGNSA. The V and J ends lost 4 bases and 3 bases respectively, with 15 bases between them. The CDR3 length is 15 residues. The sequenced material came from PBMCs or T cells enriched from blood (not recorded which). J is TRBJ1-2 and V is TRBV7-2; D is perhaps TRBD1 (5 bases). The sequence was obtained from a man in his late teens or twenties who had recovered from COVID-19. CDR3 DNA: TGTGCCAGCAGCTCAGGGTTCTACAAAGACTATGGCTACACCTTC. Its translation is CASSSGFYKDYGYTF.